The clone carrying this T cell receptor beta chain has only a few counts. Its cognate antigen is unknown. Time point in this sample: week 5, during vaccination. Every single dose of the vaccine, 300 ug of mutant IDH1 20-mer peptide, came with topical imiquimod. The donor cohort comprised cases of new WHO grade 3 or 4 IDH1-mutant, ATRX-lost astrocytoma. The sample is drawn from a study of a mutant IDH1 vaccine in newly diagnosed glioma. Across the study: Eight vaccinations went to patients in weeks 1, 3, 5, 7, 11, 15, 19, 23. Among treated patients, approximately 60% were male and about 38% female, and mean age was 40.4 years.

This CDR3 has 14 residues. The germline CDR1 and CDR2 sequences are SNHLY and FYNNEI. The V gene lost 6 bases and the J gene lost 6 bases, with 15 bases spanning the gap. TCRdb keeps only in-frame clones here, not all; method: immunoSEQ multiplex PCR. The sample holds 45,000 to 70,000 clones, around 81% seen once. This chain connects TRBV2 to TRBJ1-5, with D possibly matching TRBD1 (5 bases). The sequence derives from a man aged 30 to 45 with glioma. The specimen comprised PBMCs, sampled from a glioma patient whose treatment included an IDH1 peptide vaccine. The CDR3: CASRENLQAQPQHF. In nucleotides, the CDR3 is TGTGCCAGCAGAGAAAACCTACAGGCTCAGCCCCAGCATTTT.